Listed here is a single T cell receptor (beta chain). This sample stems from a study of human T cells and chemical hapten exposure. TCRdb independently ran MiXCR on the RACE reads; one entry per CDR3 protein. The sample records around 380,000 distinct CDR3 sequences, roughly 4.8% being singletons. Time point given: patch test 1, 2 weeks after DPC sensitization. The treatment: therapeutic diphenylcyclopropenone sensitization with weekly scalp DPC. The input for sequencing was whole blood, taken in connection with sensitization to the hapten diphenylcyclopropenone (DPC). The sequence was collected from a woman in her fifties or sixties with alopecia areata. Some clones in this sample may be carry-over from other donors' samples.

The CDR3 sequence: CAPSWGSPTNTGELFF. In DNA, the CDR3 is TGTGCCCCCTCCTGGGGCAGTCCGACGAACACCGGGGAGCTGTTTTTT. J is TRBJ2-2 and V is TRBV21-1; TRBD2 is the table's D call and was not checked against the DNA. TRBV21-1 is given as a pseudogene. CDR3 size: 16 residues.